This T cell receptor (beta chain) was recorded in a study of brain T cells in children with intractable seizures. Time point meaning: blood from clinic visit 5 months post-surgery; TSC patient then seizure free. Some clones are missing from TCRdb's copy, which holds only in-frame ones; the method was immunoSEQ multiplex PCR. The sample holds about 340,000 clones; 85% to 95% are singletons and the top ten take 4.5% to 7%. The sequencing here drew on peripheral blood, taken more than 4 months after surgery. This receptor was taken from a boy younger than two with tuberous sclerosis and intractable seizures.

This CDR3 is CSASPAGTDTQYF. In DNA, the CDR3 is TGCAGTGCTAGTCCAGCCGGTACAGATACGCAGTATTTT. J is TRBJ2-3 and V is TRBV20-1; D is unclear. CDR1 and CDR2 (germline): DFQATT, SNEGSKA (reference sequence). Trimming stripped 3 bases from V and 3 bases from J, with 10 bases between. This CDR3 region has 13 residues.